Below are 20 T cell receptor beta chains sequenced from a single sample in a study of a mutant IDH1 vaccine in newly diagnosed glioma (dated by TCRdb to the early 2020s). Explained via the paper, the time point label denotes: baseline, week 1 (first vaccination visit). This sample's treatment or condition label indicates: pre-vaccination baseline after standard-of-care therapy. Libraries were built with the immunoSEQ multiplex PCR assay. What TCRdb holds here is the immuneACCESS table cut down to in-frame rearrangements. Part of the clones is not present; checked against another copy, under half of the missing clones reflect an unresolved V gene, and the others are unexplained. The sample table contains over 75,000 clones; only one count was recorded for 70% to 90% of them. The ten largest account for around 0.6% of the sample. Sequencing was performed on PBMCs, taken from a glioma patient treated with radiotherapy, temozolomide or both. The receptor set was obtained from a woman aged 45-65 years with glioma.

This chain joins TRBV5-5 and TRBJ1-4, with TRBD1 matching over 7 bases. The V gene end was trimmed by 2 bases and the J gene end by 6 bases; junction bases not matched to a gene: 16. Germline CDR1 reads SGHKS; CDR2 reads YYEKEE (reference sequence). This CDR3 comprises 18 residues. The chain's CDR3 is CASSFPGRGMVVDEKLFF. For the CDR3, the DNA is TGTGCCAGCAGCTTCCCGGGCAGGGGGATGGTTGTTGATGAAAAACTGTTTTTT. Full variable domain (rest looked up from reference TRBV5-5 and TRBJ1-4): DAGVTQSPTHLIKTRGQQVTLRCSPISGHKSVSWYQQVLGQGPQFIFQYYEKEERGRGNFPDRFSARQFPNYSSELNVNALLLGDSALYLCASSFPGRGMVVDEKLFFGSGTQLSVL.

The chain combines TRBV7-9 with TRBJ2-5; D is possibly TRBD2 (6 bases). CDR1 is SEHNR, CDR2 FQNEAQ, per germline (reference sequence). CDR3 length equals 17 residues. Trimming took 4 bases from V and 1 from J, leaving 19 bases between them. The CDR3 region has the DNA TGTGCCAGCAGCTCCCTTAGCGGAAAGGCCATCCAAGAGACCCAGTACTTC. It codes for CASSSLSGKAIQETQYF.

The J gene is TRBJ1-6, the V gene TRBV30; D ambiguous. The germline V and J ends were trimmed by 3 bases and 9 bases, with 6 bases remaining between them. The CDR3 covers 11 residues. The germline gives CDR1 GTSNPN, CDR2 SVGIG (reference sequence). The CDR3 DNA sequence: TGTGCCTGGAGCCTTGGTTCACCCCTCCACTTT. It yields the protein CAWSLGSPLHF. Filled out from reference TRBV30 and TRBJ1-6, the complete variable domain reads SQTIHQWPATLVQPVGSPLSLECTVEGTSNPNLYWYRQAAGRGLQLLFYSVGIGQISSEVPQNLSASRPQDRQFILSSKKLLLSDSGFYLCAWSLGSPLHFGNGTRLTVT.

This sequence joins TRBV4-2 and TRBJ2-7; the match to TRBD1 covers 7 bases. The V gene's germline CDR1 is LGHNA and CDR2 YNFKEQ. This CDR3 comprises 14 residues. The V and J ends lost 2 bases and 3 bases, in that order; junction bases with no gene match: 4. The CDR3 sequence: CASSQQTGYYEQYF. DNA of the CDR3: TGTGCCAGCAGCCAACAGACAGGGTACTACGAGCAGTACTTC.

This chain joins TRBV5-1 and TRBJ2-2; D is possibly TRBD1 (5 bases). CDR1 is SGHRS, CDR2 YFSETQ, per germline. Trimming removed 0 bases at V and 1 base at J, with 10 bases between. This CDR3 is built from 16 residues. The DNA of the CDR3 is TGCGCCAGCAGCTTGGTAGTCAGGGTGAACACCGGGGAGCTGTTTTTT. As protein: CASSLVVRVNTGELFF.

J is TRBJ2-3 and V is TRBV28, with 8 bases identical to TRBD2. This CDR3 has 16 residues. CDR1 is MDHEN, CDR2 SYDVKM, per germline. V lost 2 bases and J lost 8; bases outside the gene matches: 12. CDR3 bases: TGTGCCAGCAGTTTAGCTTCTAGCGGGTCCCGTGGTACGCAGTATTTT. Protein sequence: CASSLASSGSRGTQYF.

The CDR3 region has the DNA TGTGCCAGCAGCCAGAGGACAGGGTCCAACTGGGAGCAGTACTTC. Its protein is CASSQRTGSNWEQYF. This chain uses TRBV11-2 with TRBJ2-7; 8 nucleotides agree with TRBD1. Germline trimming cut 5 bases from V and 7 bases from J; bases unmatched to any gene: 13. This CDR3 has 15 amino acids. In germline, CDR1 is SGHAT, CDR2 FQNNGV. The full variable domain, rest sourced from reference TRBV11-2 and TRBJ2-7, is EAGVAQSPRYKIIEKRQSVAFWCNPISGHATLYWYQQILGQGPKLLIQFQNNGVVDDSQLPKDRFSAERLKGVDSTLKIQPAKLEDSAVYLCASSQRTGSNWEQYFGPGTRLTVT.

The gene calls are TRBV30 and TRBJ2-1; 11 positions agree with TRBD2. The germline V gene encodes CDR1 GTSNPN and CDR2 SVGIG (reference sequence). V shed 2 bases and J 2 bases; nucleotides not matched to a gene: 8. The CDR3 contains 17 residues. The CDR3 region is CAWSRGGTSGAYNEQFF. Written as DNA, the CDR3 is TGTGCCTGGAGTAGAGGAGGGACTAGCGGAGCCTACAATGAGCAGTTCTTC.

This CDR3 reads CASSRATGSPDTQYF. The DNA for the CDR3 is TGTGCCAGTAGTAGGGCGACAGGGTCCCCAGATACGCAGTATTTT. The chain has TRBV19 and TRBJ2-3; TRBD1 agrees at 7 bases. There are 15 residues in the CDR3. Per germline, CDR1 LNHDA and CDR2 SQIVND (reference sequence). V shed 4 bases, J shed 4 bases, and the junction held 8 bases outside the gene matches.

The chain combines TRBV4-1 with TRBJ2-7; 8 bases map to TRBD1. The CDR3 is made up of 17 amino acids. Germline CDR1 MGHRA, CDR2 YSYEKL. Trimming at V came to 1 base and at J to 3 bases, leaving 11 bases not matched to a gene. CDR3 amino acids: CASSQGGPRQGNYEQYF. As DNA, the CDR3 is TGCGCCAGCAGCCAAGGGGGGCCGAGACAGGGGAACTACGAGCAGTACTTC.

This clone has only one observation. The gene calls are TRBV5-1 and TRBJ1-1, with TRBD1 identical over 8 bases. CDR1 and CDR2 from the germline V gene are SGHRS and YFSETQ. This CDR3 is built from 15 residues. V was clipped by 1 base and J by 6 bases; unmatched bases: 8. The chain's CDR3 is CASSLTWTGWAEAFF. CDR3 DNA sequence: TGCGCCAGCAGCTTGACTTGGACAGGGTGGGCTGAAGCTTTCTTT.

This chain connects TRBV5-4 to TRBJ1-3; 9 bases match TRBD1. This CDR3 comprises 15 residues. The V gene's germline CDR1 is SGHNT and CDR2 YYREEE (reference sequence). V shed 0 bases, J shed 2 bases, and the junction held 0 bases outside the gene matches. The CDR3 is CASSLGQGAGNTIYF. CDR3 bases: TGTGCCAGCAGCTTGGGACAGGGGGCTGGAAACACCATATATTTT. The complete variable domain, with remaining parts taken from reference TRBV5-4 and TRBJ1-3, reads ETGVTQSPTHLIKTRGQQVTLRCSSQSGHNTVSWYQQALGQGPQFIFQYYREEENGRGNFPPRFSGLQFPNYSSELNVNALELDDSALYLCASSLGQGAGNTIYFGEGSWLTVV.

Remarks on this clone: Other DNA variants within this sample encode the same CDR3. This chain uses TRBV5-1 with TRBJ1-2, with D possibly TRBD1 on 6 matching bases. This CDR3 has 12 amino acids. Germline CDR1 SGHRS, CDR2 YFSETQ. The V and J ends lost 4 bases and 4 bases respectively, with 8 bases between them. In DNA, the CDR3 is TGCGCCAGCAGCCCGGACAGCTATGGCTACACCTTC. Its protein is CASSPDSYGYTF. The variable domain in full, completed from reference TRBV5-1 and TRBJ1-2, reads KAGVTQTPRYLIKTRGQQVTLSCSPISGHRSVSWYQQTPGQGLQFLFEYFSETQRNKGNFPGRFSGRQFSNSRSEMNVSTLELGDSALYLCASSPDSYGYTFGSGTRLTVV.

In its sample, this clone was seen a few times. The V gene is TRBV30, the J gene TRBJ2-5; the D is unclear. V dropped 2 bases and J dropped 7 bases, with 17 bases sitting between them. Germline CDR1 reads GTSNPN; CDR2 reads SVGIG (reference sequence). The CDR3 is 14 amino acids. CDR3 DNA sequence: TGTGCCTGGAGTTCACACAGCCTGCCGGGGACCCAGTACTTC. It specifies CAWSSHSLPGTQYF.

The chain employs TRBV4-1 and TRBJ1-4; D is undetermined. Trimming pared 4 bases from V and 7 bases from J, leaving 10 bases between. The germline V gene has CDR1 MGHRA and CDR2 YSYEKL. The CDR3 is 13 amino acids. The CDR3 region is CASSRLLSEKLFF. The CDR3 coding sequence is TGCGCCAGCAGCCGACTCTTAAGTGAAAAACTGTTTTTT.

The chain employs TRBV5-1 and TRBJ2-2; 8 nucleotides line up with TRBD1. V dropped 4 bases and J dropped 1; count of bases not matched to a gene: 3. Germline V gene sequence: CDR1 SGHRS, CDR2 YFSETQ. The CDR3 is 15 residues long. The CDR3 sequence: CASSQGTGNTGELFF. The CDR3 region has the DNA TGCGCCAGCAGCCAAGGGACAGGGAACACCGGGGAGCTGTTTTTT.

This chain links TRBV30 with TRBJ2-1, with unresolved D. Trimming removed 1 base at V and 7 bases at J, with 5 bases between. Germline V gene sequence: CDR1 GTSNPN, CDR2 SVGIG (reference sequence). The CDR3 is 11 residues long. The CDR3 nucleotides are TGTGCCTGGAGTGGAGAAAATGAGCAGTTCTTC. It translates to CAWSGENEQFF.

The V gene is TRBV28, the J gene TRBJ2-7; 7 bases are shared with TRBD2. The V gene end was trimmed by 6 bases and the J gene end by 6 bases; junction bases not matched to a gene: 5. The CDR3 has 12 residues. Germline V gene sequence: CDR1 MDHEN, CDR2 SYDVKM. The CDR3 spells CASRGGFLEQYF. CDR3 DNA: TGTGCCAGCAGGGGGGGGTTCCTCGAGCAGTACTTC.

This chain uses TRBV7-2 with TRBJ1-3; D is unresolved. The CDR3 spans 14 residues. Germline CDR1 SGHTA, CDR2 FQGNSA. V was pared by 3 bases and J by 2 bases, with 8 bases between. CDR3 in amino acids: CASSFLGTGNTIYF. DNA for the CDR3: TGTGCCAGCAGCTTCCTAGGGACTGGAAACACCATATATTTT.

The chain joins TRBV7-3 to TRBJ2-1, with TRBD1 matching over 12 bases. Per the germline V gene, CDR1 is SGHTA and CDR2 is FQGTGA. This CDR3 spans 17 amino acids. Trimming at V came to 0 bases and at J to 6 bases, leaving 6 bases not matched to a gene. The CDR3 loop reads CASSLTEGQGAGNEQFF. The CDR3 DNA reads as TGTGCCAGCAGCTTAACTGAGGGACAGGGGGCGGGCAATGAGCAGTTCTTC.